There are a few counts of the clone carrying this TCR beta chain. The antigen is undetermined. At the deep level, the assay was run. Profiled with immunoSEQ multiplex PCR; TCRdb holds only in-frame clones, not every one. The data show 750,000 to 1,000,000 clones, with over 90% seen just once and 24% held by the top ten. Trimming stripped 7 bases from V and 1 base from J, with 17 bases between. The germline gives CDR1 MNHNY, CDR2 SVGAGI (reference sequence). The CDR3 consists of 15 residues. CD45RO-negative, CCR7-selected cells formed the naive CD8 fraction, which excluded terminally differentiated effector memory CD45RA+ cells. This sample was included in a study of shared clonotypes between healthy human individuals. Study background: CD4 naive and memory got three plates each, CD8 naive two, CD8 memory one.

Study-wide results and caveats: The study found about 5% of naive CD4 clonotypes shared across several donors. In general, naive subsets displayed greater estimated richness than memory subsets did.

Specimen: naive CD8+ T cells sorted from blood. The receptor was derived from a man aged 25 to 40 in good health. The V and J genes are TRBV6-6 and TRBJ2-7; no reliable D call. CDR3 coding DNA: TGTGCCAGCACCACTACTGTGACGGGTTCCTACGAGCAGTACTTC. Its translation: CASTTTVTGSYEQYF.